This entry concerns a single T cell receptor beta chain. No cognate antigen has been identified for it. No much larger clone exists at a distance of one base, and base qualities are not known. This record comes from a study of radiotherapy plus CTLA-4 blockade in lung cancer (dated by TCRdb to the late 2010s). In the study overall: Among enrolled patients, roughly 20% had an objective response and roughly 30% reached disease control. General conclusions and limits of the study: After treatment with radiotherapy and ipilimumab, TCR clones that came from tumors expanded in the peripheral blood. The strongest predictors of response, as reported, were early dynamic changes in blood T cell clones along with a rise in serum interferon-beta after radiation.

The study evaluated CTLA-4 blockade (ipilimumab) given together with focal radiation therapy in patients who had chemo-refractory metastatic non-small-cell lung cancer. Receptors were amplified or captured by the immunoSEQ multiplex PCR assay. TCRdb provides this immuneACCESS table in a form limited to in-frame rearrangements. Some clones are lacking; in checked studies, under half of them reflect an unresolved V gene, and why the rest are absent is not known. Across this sample there are some 66,000 clones, with around 81% seen only once. The ten most abundant clones make up less than 4.5% of the sample. Trimming at the junction amounts to 5 bases on V and 1 base on J, and the germline ends lie 16 bases apart. Taken from the germline V gene, the CDR1 and CDR2 loops are SGHTA and FQGNSA. Including the terminal cysteine and phenylalanine, the CDR3 comprises 16 residues. CDR3 DNA only is kept here, 48 bases in frame from base 1.

The chain is assembled from TRBV7-2 and TRBJ2-3; 6 matching bases give a weak D call of TRBD2. The TCR comes from a human donor with non-small cell lung cancer who had a partial response to radiotherapy plus ipilimumab. The material sequenced was peripheral blood, taken from a patient treated with radiotherapy plus ipilimumab. The nucleotide sequence reads as follows: TGTGCCAGCAGCCTTATTGGAGGGAGTGGCACAGATACGCAGTATTTT. Its coded protein is CASSLIGGSGTDTQYF. The CDR3, completed at both ends by the reference TRBV7-2 and TRBJ2-3 genes, gives the full variable domain GAGVSQSPSNKVTEKGKDVELRCDPISGHTALYWYRQSLGQGLEFLIYFQGNSAPDKSGLPSDRFSAERTGGSVSTLTIQRTQQEDSAVYLCASSLIGGSGTDTQYFGPGTRLTVL.